This paragraph reports one TCR beta chain. Antigen: not known. Trimming stripped 6 bases from V and 8 bases from J, with 8 bases between. The germline V gene has CDR1 MDHEN and CDR2 SYDVKM. The CDR3 length is 12 residues. These data belong to a study of cytomegalovirus exposure and HLA in healthy donors. The wider study: Unique TCR beta sequences numbering approximately 120 million came from around 180 million T cells in an earlier analysis.

The PCR contained 60 Vbeta and 13 Jbeta primers. Clones were read by immunoSEQ multiplex PCR, and TCRdb kept only the in-frame ones, dropping some. Found here are some 80,000 clones; the top ten clones hold roughly 13%. Study-level findings and limits: Highest at DRB1 and lowest at HLA-C, TCR association rates differed among HLA loci in a later analysis.

The chain couples TRBV28 to TRBJ1-6; D is uncertain. This clonotype was sampled from a man over 45 in good health and CMV-seropositive. The source material was PBMCs. The CDR3 protein is CASSPVDSPLHF. The CDR3 DNA sequence: TGTGCCAGCAGCCCGGTGGATTCACCCCTCCACTTT.